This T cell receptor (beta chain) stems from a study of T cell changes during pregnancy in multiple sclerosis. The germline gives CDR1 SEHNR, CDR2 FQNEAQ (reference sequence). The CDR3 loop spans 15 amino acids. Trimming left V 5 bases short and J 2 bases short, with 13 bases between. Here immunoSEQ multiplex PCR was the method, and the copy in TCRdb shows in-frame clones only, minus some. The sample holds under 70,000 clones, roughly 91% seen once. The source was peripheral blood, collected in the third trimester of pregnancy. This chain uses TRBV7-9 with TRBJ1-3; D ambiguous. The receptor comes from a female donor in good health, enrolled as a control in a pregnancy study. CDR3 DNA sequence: TGTGCCAGCAGCCCCCGAGAGGCTCCTGGAAACACCATATATTTT. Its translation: CASSPREAPGNTIYF.